This note documents a single TCR beta chain sequence. Antigen specificity is unknown. This sample stems from a study of CD4+ T cells in melanoma. Germline CDR1 is GTSNPN and CDR2 is SVGIG (reference sequence). Unmatched junction bases numbered 4, after V lost 3 bases and J lost 4 bases. The CDR3 loop spans 15 amino acids. Assay used: immunoSEQ multiplex PCR; TCRdb lists only in-frame clones, some missing. Counted here are 13,000 to 15,000 clones, approximately 70% occurring once; the ten biggest clones make up approximately 10%. Whole-study results and caveats: Reportedly, melanoma neoantigen-specific CD4+ T cells showed varied differentiation states. CD8+ T cell, macrophage and B cell function reportedly correlated with neoantigen-specific CD4+ T cells.

This clonotype originated in a human donor with melanoma. The gene calls are TRBV30 and TRBJ1-6, with TRBD1 matching over 9 bases. Sequenced sample: cells from a culture (not recorded whether cultured in vitro). The chain's CDR3 is CAWRGQGMYNSPLHF. CDR3 DNA sequence: TGTGCCTGGAGGGGACAGGGAATGTATAATTCACCCCTCCACTTT.